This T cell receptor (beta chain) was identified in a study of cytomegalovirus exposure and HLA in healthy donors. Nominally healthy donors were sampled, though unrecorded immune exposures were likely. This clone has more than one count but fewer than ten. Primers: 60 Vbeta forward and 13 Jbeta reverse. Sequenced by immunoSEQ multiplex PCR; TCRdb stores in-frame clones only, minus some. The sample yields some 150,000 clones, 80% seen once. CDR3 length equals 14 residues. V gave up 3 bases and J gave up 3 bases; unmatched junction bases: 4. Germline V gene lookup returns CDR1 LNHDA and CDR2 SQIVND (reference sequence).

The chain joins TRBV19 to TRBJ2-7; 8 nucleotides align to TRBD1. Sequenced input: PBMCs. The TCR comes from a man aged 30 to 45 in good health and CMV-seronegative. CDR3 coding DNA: TGTGCCAGTAGTATGGGAACAGGGGGCTACGAGCAGTACTTC. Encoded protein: CASSMGTGGYEQYF.